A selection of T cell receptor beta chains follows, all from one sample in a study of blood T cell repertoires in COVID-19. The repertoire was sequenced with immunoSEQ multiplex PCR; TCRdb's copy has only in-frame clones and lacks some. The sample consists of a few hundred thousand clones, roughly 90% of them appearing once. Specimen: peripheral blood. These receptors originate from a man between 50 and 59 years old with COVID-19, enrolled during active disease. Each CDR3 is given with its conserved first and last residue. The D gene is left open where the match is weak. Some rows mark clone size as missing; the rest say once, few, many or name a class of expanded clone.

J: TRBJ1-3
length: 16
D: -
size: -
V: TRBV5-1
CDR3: CASSLAIANSGNTIYF
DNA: TGCGCCAGCAGCTTGGCCATAGCTAATTCTGGAAACACCATATATTTT

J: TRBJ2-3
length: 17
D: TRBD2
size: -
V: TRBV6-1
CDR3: CASSERTSGTSTDTQYF
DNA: TGTGCCAGCAGTGAGAGGACTAGCGGGACTAGCACAGATACGCAGTATTTT

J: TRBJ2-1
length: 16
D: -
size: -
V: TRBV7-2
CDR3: CASSFGDFRGRNEQFF
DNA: TGTGCCAGCAGCTTTGGGGACTTTCGGGGTCGGAATGAGCAGTTCTTC

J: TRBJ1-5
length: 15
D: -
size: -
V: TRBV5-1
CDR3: CASSALGERNQPQHF
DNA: TGCGCCAGCAGTGCTCTGGGAGAACGCAATCAGCCCCAGCATTTT

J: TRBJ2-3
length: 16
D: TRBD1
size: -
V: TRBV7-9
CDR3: CASSVIQGARTDTQYF
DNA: TGTGCCAGCAGCGTAATCCAGGGGGCGCGCACAGATACGCAGTATTTT

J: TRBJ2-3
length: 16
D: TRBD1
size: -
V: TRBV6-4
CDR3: CASSDRQGASTDTQYF
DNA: TGTGCCAGCAGTGACCGACAGGGGGCCAGTACAGATACGCAGTATTTT

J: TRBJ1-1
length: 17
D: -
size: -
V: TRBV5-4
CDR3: CASSRAISLGQNTEAFF
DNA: TGTGCCAGCAGCCGCGCCATCTCCTTGGGCCAGAACACTGAAGCTTTCTTT

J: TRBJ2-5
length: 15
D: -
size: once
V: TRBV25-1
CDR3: CASSGRRDPGETQYF
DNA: TGTGCCAGCAGTGGTAGACGAGACCCAGGGGAGACCCAGTACTTC

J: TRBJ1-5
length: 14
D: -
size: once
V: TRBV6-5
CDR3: CASSRDIHNQPQHF
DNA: TGTGCCAGCAGCCGGGACATCCACAATCAGCCCCAGCATTTT

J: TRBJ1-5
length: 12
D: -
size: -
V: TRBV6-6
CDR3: CASSRQNQPQHF
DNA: TGTGCCAGCAGTCGACAGAATCAGCCCCAGCATTTT

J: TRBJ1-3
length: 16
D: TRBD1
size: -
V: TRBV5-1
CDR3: CASSLYRGQAGNTIYF
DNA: TGCGCCAGCAGCCTGTACAGGGGGCAGGCTGGAAACACCATATATTTT

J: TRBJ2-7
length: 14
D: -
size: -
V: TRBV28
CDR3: CASPPDRRVGEQYF
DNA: TGTGCCAGCCCCCCCGACCGCCGGGTGGGCGAGCAGTACTTC